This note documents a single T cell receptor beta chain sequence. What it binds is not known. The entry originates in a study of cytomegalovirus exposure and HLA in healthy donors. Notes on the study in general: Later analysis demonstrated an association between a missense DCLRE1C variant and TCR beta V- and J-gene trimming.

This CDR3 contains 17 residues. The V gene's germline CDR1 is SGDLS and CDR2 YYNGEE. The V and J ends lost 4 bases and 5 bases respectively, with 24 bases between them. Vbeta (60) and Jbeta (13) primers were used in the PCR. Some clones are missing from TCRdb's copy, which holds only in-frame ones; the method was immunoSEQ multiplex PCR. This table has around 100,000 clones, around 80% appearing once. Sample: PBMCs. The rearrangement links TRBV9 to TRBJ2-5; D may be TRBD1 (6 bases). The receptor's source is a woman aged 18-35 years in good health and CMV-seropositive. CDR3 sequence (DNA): TGTGCCAGCAGCAACCACTCTCTAGGGGGATTGGGCGAGACCCAGTACTTC. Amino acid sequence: CASSNHSLGGLGETQYF.